This T cell receptor (beta chain) is from a study of blood T cell repertoires in COVID-19. Study-wide background: COVID-19 samples collected from the United States, Italy and Spain covered acute and convalescent phases. PBMCs, B-cell-depleted T cells, or T cells provided the cDNA or gDNA that made up the material.

In the original analysis: For nucleated cells, counts were estimated from reference gene primer amplification. Generated by immunoSEQ multiplex PCR, the TCRdb table keeps only in-frame clones and is missing some. V and J calls and clone size follow that table, whereas D and trimming were derived from the DNA. Here the sample spans 200,000 to 300,000 clones, about 89% being singletons. Sequencing input: peripheral blood. The sequence came from a woman aged 55-69 years who had recovered from COVID-19.

This CDR3 reads CASRTDYNSPLHF. CDR3 in DNA: TGTGCCAGCAGGACAGACTATAATTCACCCCTCCACTTT. The V and J genes are TRBV9 and TRBJ1-6; D is possibly TRBD1 (5 bases). Trimming took 5 bases from V and 3 from J, leaving 6 bases between them. CDR1 SGDLS and CDR2 YYNGEE come from the germline V gene. This CDR3 contains 13 residues.